This TCR beta chain derives from a study of spatial heterogeneity in lung cancer. A distinct unique molecular identifier was carried by each TCR cDNA molecule. Using its own MiXCR run on the 5' RACE reads, TCRdb lists one record per CDR3 protein. The table lists about 82,000 distinct CDR3 sequences, around 13% of them singletons, with about 4.6% in the top ten. This clonotype was seen more than once but under ten times. Time point specified: sample taken at primary tumor resection. The study sequenced unsorted whole RNA from tumor, nontumor lung or frozen PBMC. The germline CDR1 and CDR2 sequences are SNHLY and FYNNEI. The CDR3 loop spans 13 amino acids. V was cut by 2 bases and J by 4 bases, with 8 bases left in between.

The receptor comes from a male donor with early-stage non-small cell lung cancer. The chain has TRBV2 and TRBJ1-1; D call uncertain. Specimen: PBMCs, collected at surgery. CDR3 loop: CASSELGFTEAFF. CDR3 DNA sequence: TGTGCCAGCAGTGAATTGGGTTTCACTGAAGCTTTCTTT.